Each of the 23 T cell receptor beta chains below was sequenced from the same sample in a study of T-cell reconstitution after alpha-beta-depleted transplantation in children. Researchers prepared the TCRbeta library using unique molecular identifiers, the study reports. TCRdb re-called the PCR reads with MiXCR, one entry per CDR3 protein. The sample yields 500,000 to 750,000 distinct CDR3 sequences, over 10% seen once. The starting material was PBMCs, mostly from graft donor cells, obtained 360 days after TCRalphabeta/CD19-depleted stem cell transplant. The receptors derive from a male patient younger than 18 who had a stem cell transplant for acute myeloid leukemia, so the T cells may come from the graft donor.

The V and J genes are TRBV20-1 and TRBJ2-4; 9 bases are shared with TRBD1. The CDR3 extends over 16 amino acids. CDR1 DFQATT and CDR2 SNEGSKA come from the germline V gene (reference sequence). V dropped 0 bases and J dropped 6; count of bases not matched to a gene: 9. The CDR3 DNA follows: TGCAGTGCTAGAGATCCGGGACAGGGATCTATAAACATTCAGTACTTC. Translated: CSARDPGQGSINIQYF.

This clonotype was seen ten or more times. The chain links TRBV5-5 to TRBJ2-5, with TRBD2 matching over 13 bases. The CDR3 consists of 18 residues. V trimming: 0 bases; J trimming: 5 bases; junction bases outside the gene matches: 10. The germline V gene has CDR1 SGHKS and CDR2 YYEKEE (reference sequence). CDR3 amino acids: CASSLDPFSTSGRETQYF. The CDR3 DNA reads as TGTGCCAGCAGCTTGGATCCTTTCTCGACTAGCGGGAGGGAGACCCAGTACTTC.

This clonotype was detected only a few times. The rearrangement joins TRBV28 to TRBJ2-1; D is uncertain. V was pared by 4 bases and J by 5 bases, with 9 bases between. CDR1 is MDHEN and CDR2 is SYDVKM in the germline V gene. This CDR3 comprises 13 residues. This CDR3 reads CASSWAGNNEQFF. The CDR3 nucleotides read TGTGCCAGCAGTTGGGCAGGAAACAATGAGCAGTTCTTC.

This clonotype came up many times. In nucleotides, the CDR3 is TGCAGTGCTAGAGATACTAACCTCTACGAGCAGTACTTC. Translation gives CSARDTNLYEQYF. The V and J genes are TRBV20-1 and TRBJ2-7; the D is unclear. Trimming took off 0 bases at V and 3 bases at J, with 9 bases between the two ends. The CDR3 loop spans 13 amino acids. In germline, CDR1 is DFQATT, CDR2 SNEGSKA (reference sequence).

This clonotype was detected a few times. The chain is built from TRBV29-1 and TRBJ2-3; TRBD2 might be the D (7 bases). The germline V gene has CDR1 SQVTM and CDR2 ANQGSEA. The CDR3 sequence is 13 residues long. Trimming left V 3 bases short and J 12 bases short, with 19 bases between. The CDR3 region has the DNA TGCAGCGTTGAGCGCGGGGGCACAGATTACCAGTATTTT. Its translation is CSVERGGTDYQYF.

In its sample, this clonotype was seen many times. V and J are TRBV29-1 and TRBJ2-3; D is unclear. Germline V gene sequence: CDR1 SQVTM, CDR2 ANQGSEA. V lost 3 bases, J lost 1 base, and 8 bases lay in between. The length of the CDR3 is 13 residues. The CDR3 sequence is CSVDPQGTDTQYF. The CDR3, as DNA: TGCAGCGTTGACCCGCAGGGCACAGATACGCAGTATTTT.

V and J are TRBV7-3 and TRBJ1-1; maybe TRBD1 (6 bases). V was trimmed by 5 bases and J by 0 bases, leaving 22 bases between them. The CDR3 is 18 amino acids. In germline, CDR1 is SGHTA, CDR2 FQGTGA. The CDR3: CASSPQGRSSIMNTEAFF. CDR3 nucleotides: TGTGCCAGCAGCCCCCAGGGGCGAAGCAGCATCATGAACACTGAAGCTTTCTTT.

The DNA for the CDR3 is TGTGCCAGCAGCTGGTTATCGGGGATGGGGCCAGATACGCAGTATTTT. Its protein product is CASSWLSGMGPDTQYF. The chain links TRBV7-3 to TRBJ2-3; D tentatively fits TRBD1 or TRBD2 (5 bases each). Germline CDR1 SGHTA, CDR2 FQGTGA. The CDR3 is 16 residues long. V was shortened by 4 bases and J by 4 bases, with 18 bases between the two germline ends.

This chain uses TRBV7-2 with TRBJ2-4; maybe TRBD2 (5 bases). CDR3 size: 14 residues. Per germline, CDR1 SGHTA and CDR2 FQGNSA. Trimming removed 3 bases from V and 3 bases from J, with 9 bases in between. CDR3 amino acids: CASSFIGVKNIQYF. The CDR3 DNA reads as TGTGCCAGCAGCTTTATCGGGGTCAAAAACATTCAGTACTTC. The full variable domain, its missing parts supplied by reference TRBV7-2 and TRBJ2-4, is GAGVSQSPSNKVTEKGKDVELRCDPISGHTALYWYRQSLGQGLEFLIYFQGNSAPDKSGLPSDRFSAERTGGSVSTLTIQRTQQEDSAVYLCASSFIGVKNIQYFGAGTRLSVL.

The genes are TRBV7-3 and TRBJ2-7; a possible D gene is TRBD2 (5 bases). V was shortened by 5 bases and J by 5 bases, with 16 bases between the two germline ends. Germline CDR1 reads SGHTA; CDR2 reads FQGTGA. The CDR3 extends over 14 amino acids. The CDR3 DNA sequence: TGTGCCAGCAGCCCCGCCGGGAAAATAAACGAGCAGTACTTC. Translating it yields CASSPAGKINEQYF. Variable domain in full (rest from reference TRBV7-3 and TRBJ2-7): GAGVSQTPSNKVTEKGKYVELRCDPISGHTALYWYRQSLGQGPEFLIYFQGTGAADDSGLPNDRFFAVRPEGSVSTLKIQRTERGDSAVYLCASSPAGKINEQYFGPGTRLTVT.

This clonotype was detected only a few times. The J gene is TRBJ2-7, the V gene TRBV29-1; TRBD1 might be the D (6 bases). There are 16 residues in the CDR3. With 6 bases removed from V and 1 base from J, the gap between germline ends came to 22 bases. CDR1 and CDR2 (germline): SQVTM, ANQGSEA. The CDR3, as DNA: TGCAGCGTCAGGACATCCACAGGGCGCGAGTCCTACGAGCAGTACTTC. Protein: CSVRTSTGRESYEQYF.

The genes are TRBV29-1 and TRBJ2-5; 9 nucleotides match TRBD1. This CDR3 has 11 amino acids. The germline V gene encodes CDR1 SQVTM and CDR2 ANQGSEA. Trimming at V came to 7 bases and at J to 4 bases, leaving 1 base not matched to a gene. CDR3 in amino acids: CSGDRAETQYF. The CDR3 nucleotides read TGCAGCGGGGACAGGGCAGAGACCCAGTACTTC.

The gene calls are TRBV14 and TRBJ2-7; the D is unclear. CDR3 length: 12 amino acids. Trimming took off 5 bases at V and 2 bases at J, with 7 bases between the two ends. Germline lookup yields CDR1 SGHDN and CDR2 FVKESK. The CDR3 sequence is CASSTHPYEQYF. The CDR3, as DNA: TGTGCCAGCAGCACCCATCCCTACGAGCAGTACTTC.

The gene calls are TRBV9 and TRBJ2-7; D is unresolved. CDR3 length: 15 residues. Deletions cut 7 bases from V and 0 bases from J, with 17 bases between. Germline values: CDR1 SGDLS, CDR2 YYNGEE. CDR3 region: CASSNRSGGSYEQYF. The DNA for the CDR3 is TGTGCCAGCTCGAACCGTAGTGGCGGCTCCTACGAGCAGTACTTC.

In this sample, this clonotype turned up a few times. The genes are TRBV10-3 and TRBJ2-5; D is possibly TRBD2 (5 bases). Trimming took 0 bases from V and 5 from J, leaving 10 bases between them. Germline V gene lookup returns CDR1 ENHRY and CDR2 SYGVKD. The CDR3 is 14 residues long. The CDR3 loop reads CAISESGWEETQYF. The CDR3 coding sequence is TGTGCCATCAGTGAGTCGGGGTGGGAGGAGACCCAGTACTTC.

This clonotype was seen a handful of times. V is TRBV10-3 and J is TRBJ2-3; D is possibly TRBD1 (5 bases). The V end lost 5 bases, the J end lost 6 bases, and 18 bases lay between the germline ends. Germline V gene data show CDR1 as ENHRY and CDR2 as SYGVKD. The CDR3 is made up of 15 amino acids. This chain's CDR3 is CAISLRGPRSDTQYF. DNA for the CDR3: TGTGCCATCAGTTTAAGGGGCCCTCGATCGGATACGCAGTATTTT.

A few counts support this clonotype. This rearrangement joins TRBV28 to TRBJ1-4; D is unresolved. V was clipped by 3 bases and J by 5 bases, with 7 bases between them. Germline CDR1 reads MDHEN; CDR2 reads SYDVKM. This CDR3 comprises 13 residues. CDR3 sequence: CASSFRNNEKLFF. The CDR3 nucleotides are TGTGCCAGCAGTTTCCGCAACAATGAAAAACTGTTTTTT.

The chain joins TRBV30 to TRBJ2-3; the D is unclear. V was clipped by 0 bases and J by 5 bases, with 12 bases between them. The CDR3 length is 14 residues. The germline CDR1 and CDR2 sequences are GTSNPN and SVGIG (reference sequence). Here the CDR3 reads CAWSVSTLKDTQYF. CDR3 DNA: TGTGCCTGGAGTGTATCTACGCTCAAAGATACGCAGTATTTT.

V is TRBV7-3 and J is TRBJ2-7, with a tentative D call TRBD2 (5 bases). The V gene lost 1 base and the J gene lost 4 bases, with 11 bases spanning the gap. The CDR3 has 14 residues. Germline V gives CDR1 SGHTA, CDR2 FQGTGA. The CDR3 DNA reads TGTGCCAGCAGCTTAAGAGGGCACGGATACGAGCAGTACTTC. Residues: CASSLRGHGYEQYF.

The chain recombines TRBV20-1 with TRBJ1-1; TRBD1 is a possible D gene (5 bases). The germline gives CDR1 DFQATT, CDR2 SNEGSKA (reference sequence). The germline V and J ends were trimmed by 3 bases and 4 bases, with 21 bases remaining between them. This CDR3 is 16 amino acids long. CDR3 protein: CSASRDPFLRSTEAFF. CDR3 nucleotide sequence: TGCAGTGCTAGCCGGGACCCCTTTTTAAGGAGCACTGAAGCTTTCTTT.

This clonotype was recorded a few times. The rearrangement joins TRBV30 to TRBJ2-2; 12 nucleotides line up with TRBD2. J lost 3 bases, V lost 3 bases, and 5 bases had no gene match. Germline V gives CDR1 GTSNPN, CDR2 SVGIG (reference sequence). CDR3 size: 16 residues. CDR3 loop: CAWRDGLAGHTGELFF. Written as DNA, the CDR3 is TGTGCCTGGAGGGATGGACTAGCGGGACACACCGGGGAGCTGTTTTTT.

This clonotype was recorded a few times. The gene calls are TRBV5-1 and TRBJ2-3; possible D gene TRBD2, 6 bases. Germline V gene lookup returns CDR1 SGHRS and CDR2 YFSETQ. This CDR3 is built from 15 residues. V was shortened by 2 bases and J by 6 bases, with 16 bases between the two germline ends. CDR3 nucleotides: TGCGCCAGCAGCTTCGGGACTGAAGTATCGGATACGCAGTATTTT. It yields the protein CASSFGTEVSDTQYF.

V usage is TRBV29-1 and J usage is TRBJ2-7; 8 positions agree with TRBD1. This CDR3 region has 14 residues. V dropped 6 bases and J dropped 0; count of bases not matched to a gene: 7. Looked up from germline, CDR1 is SQVTM and CDR2 is ANQGSEA. CDR3 sequence reads: CSVGQAANSYEQYF. The CDR3 region has the DNA TGCAGCGTGGGACAGGCGGCCAACTCCTACGAGCAGTACTTC.